A selection of T cell receptor beta chains follows, all from one sample in a study of molecular identifiers for immune sequencing clone quantification. TCRdb re-called the PCR reads with MiXCR, one entry per CDR3 protein. The data show around 86,000 distinct CDR3 sequences, roughly 20% seen once. Sequencing was performed on naive CD8+ T cells from blood, with Jurkat cell RNA spiked in. These receptors were obtained from a human donor in good health. Some libraries in this study had Jurkat cell RNA spiked in. CDR3s include the opening cysteine and the closing phenylalanine or tryptophan. The order of the fields is V gene, CDR3 length, J gene, CDR3 protein.

v_gene: TRBV4-1
len: 15
j_gene: TRBJ1-1
CDR3aa: CASSQDEGRNTEAFF

v_gene: TRBV5-5
len: 15
j_gene: TRBJ2-7
CDR3aa: CASSVVGGGSYEQYF

v_gene: TRBV2
len: 13
j_gene: TRBJ1-1
CDR3aa: CASSEWGNTEAFF

v_gene: TRBV11-2
len: 15
j_gene: TRBJ2-3
CDR3aa: CASSLVGGETDTQYF

v_gene: TRBV7-6
len: 14
j_gene: TRBJ2-3
CDR3aa: CASSPGQGADTQYF

v_gene: TRBV9
len: 15
j_gene: TRBJ2-2
CDR3aa: CASSEPAADTGELVF

v_gene: TRBV13
len: 15
j_gene: TRBJ2-1
CDR3aa: CASSSRQGASNEQFF

v_gene: TRBV24-1
len: 14
j_gene: TRBJ1-5
CDR3aa: CATSDLGGDQPQHF

v_gene: TRBV7-9
len: 14
j_gene: TRBJ2-5
CDR3aa: CASSSTSPSETQYF

v_gene: TRBV6-5
len: 17
j_gene: TRBJ2-3
CDR3aa: CAGSYSNVGGNTDTQYF

v_gene: TRBV5-6
len: 15
j_gene: TRBJ1-1
CDR3aa: CASSLEGTANTEAFF

v_gene: TRBV15
len: 17
j_gene: TRBJ2-3
CDR3aa: CATSRPKTVKSTDTQYF

v_gene: TRBV7-9
len: 15
j_gene: TRBJ2-5
CDR3aa: CASSYGLAGGETQYF

v_gene: TRBV12-3/TRBV12-4
len: 11
j_gene: TRBJ1-1
CDR3aa: CASRVGTEAFF

v_gene: TRBV5-4
len: 14
j_gene: TRBJ2-7
CDR3aa: CASSTTGGSYEQYF

v_gene: TRBV29-1
len: 13
j_gene: TRBJ1-5
CDR3aa: CSVAGMPGQPQHF

v_gene: TRBV6-1
len: 15
j_gene: TRBJ1-5
CDR3aa: CASSVDRYSNQPQHF

v_gene: TRBV3-1
len: 16
j_gene: TRBJ2-7
CDR3aa: CASCQETDLPPYEQYF

v_gene: TRBV2
len: 15
j_gene: TRBJ2-7
CDR3aa: CASRGTTASSYEQYF

v_gene: TRBV6-2/TRBV6-3
len: 15
j_gene: TRBJ1-5
CDR3aa: CASSYSQGNNQPQHF

v_gene: TRBV11-3
len: 15
j_gene: TRBJ2-3
CDR3aa: CASSLESGVTDTQYF

v_gene: TRBV24-1
len: 15
j_gene: TRBJ2-1
CDR3aa: CATSGGRGPRNEQFF

v_gene: TRBV5-4
len: 15
j_gene: TRBJ1-2
CDR3aa: CASMGQDKGVDGYTF

v_gene: TRBV12-3/TRBV12-4
len: 15
j_gene: TRBJ2-1
CDR3aa: CASSLAGAQGNEQFF